A selection of T cell receptor beta chains follows, all from one sample in a study of graft-versus-host responses after intestinal transplantation. Libraries were prepared by immunoSEQ multiplex PCR; TCRdb keeps only in-frame clonotypes and omits some of them. The table lists about 38,000 clones, around 83% of them singletons. The sequencing used PBMCs, collected 1,000 to 1,300 days after transplant. The receptor set was obtained from a human patient who received an intestinal transplant, so some T cells may come from the graft donor. Each CDR3 is given with its conserved first and last residue. D genes are given only for firm matches. Rows give clone size only sometimes, using once, few, many, or a class for an expanded clone.

cdr3_nt cdr3_aa j_call cdr3_length d_call v_call clone_size
TGTGCCAGCAGCCCATCCGGGATCACAGATACGCAGTATTTT CASSPSGITDTQYF TRBJ2-3 14 . TRBV7-3 few
TGTGCCAGCAGCCCCTTGGGGGCTGGCACAGATACGCAGTATTTT CASSPLGAGTDTQYF TRBJ2-3 15 . TRBV6-1 .
TGTGCCATCAGCTCGACAGGGGGAGACCAGCCCCAGCATTTT CAISSTGGDQPQHF TRBJ1-5 14 TRBD1 TRBV10-3 .
TGCGCCAGCAGCCAAGATGCCCCCCCAGGACAGTATTACATGAACACTGAAGCTTTCTTT CASSQDAPPGQYYMNTEAFF TRBJ1-1 20 . TRBV4-1 .
TGCGCCAGCCGGGCGGAAGCCTACGAGCAGTACTTC CASRAEAYEQYF TRBJ2-7 12 . TRBV5-1 once
TGTGCCAGCAGTGAACCGGGACAGAGCAACTACGAGCAGTACTTC CASSEPGQSNYEQYF TRBJ2-7 15 TRBD1 TRBV6-1 .
TGTGCCAGCAGTGAGGAGGGGGACAGCTCATCCGGGGCCAACGTCCTGACTTTC CASSEEGDSSSGANVLTF TRBJ2-6 18 . TRBV6-4 once
TGCGCCAGCAAACTCACGAGCTCTGGGGCCAACGTCCTGACTTTC CASKLTSSGANVLTF TRBJ2-6 15 . TRBV4-1 .
TGTGCCAGCAGCTTGTTCCGGGACAGGGGATCGTACGAGCAGTACTTC CASSLFRDRGSYEQYF TRBJ2-7 16 TRBD1 TRBV5-5 .
TGTGCCAGCAGTTTATCCCAGGGGGCAAACACCGGGGAGCTGTTTTTT CASSLSQGANTGELFF TRBJ2-2 16 TRBD1 TRBV28 .
TGTGCCAGCAGCCCGGTCGGAGGGGAGAACACTGAAGCTTTCTTT CASSPVGGENTEAFF TRBJ1-1 15 . TRBV7-8 .
TGTGCTAGCAGCCCATGGTCGAGCTCCTACAATGAGCAGTTCTTC CASSPWSSSYNEQFF TRBJ2-1 15 . TRBV7-7 once
TGTGCCAGCAGTTTATCAGGGGAGGGTGAAAAACTGTTTTTT CASSLSGEGEKLFF TRBJ1-4 14 . TRBV28 .
TGTGCCAGCAGCCAAGTGGCGGGGGGGAGGAATGAGCAGTTCTTC CASSQVAGGRNEQFF TRBJ2-1 15 TRBD2 TRBV4-2 .
TGCAGCGTTGAAGACGCGAGAACAGGGTGGTCATACAATGAGCAGTTCTTC CSVEDARTGWSYNEQFF TRBJ2-1 17 . TRBV29-1 .
TGTGCCAGCAGTCTTCGGGGGGGATACGAGCAGTACTTC CASSLRGGYEQYF TRBJ2-7 13 TRBD2 TRBV27 few
TGTGCCAGCAGTCCCAGGGGGGTAAGCAATCAGCCCCAGCATTTT CASSPRGVSNQPQHF TRBJ1-5 15 TRBD1 TRBV6-6 .
TGTGCCAGCAGCGTAGGAATTAGCGGGAGTGCGCAGTATTTT CASSVGISGSAQYF TRBJ2-3 14 TRBD2 TRBV9 .
TGTGCCAGCGTTGGGGTTACCGGGGAAAAACTGTTTTTT CASVGVTGEKLFF TRBJ1-4 13 . TRBV28 .
TGCGCCAGCAGCTTGGAACTAGCGGGAACGGCAGATACGCAGTATTTT CASSLELAGTADTQYF TRBJ2-3 16 TRBD2 TRBV5-1 .
TGTGCCAGTAGTAGACAGGGGGCGCACGGGGAGCTGTTTTTT CASSRQGAHGELFF TRBJ2-2 14 TRBD1 TRBV19 .
TGCGCCAGCAGCCAAGCGACAGGCTATGGCTACACCTTC CASSQATGYGYTF TRBJ1-2 13 . TRBV4-1 .
TGTGCCAGCAGCGTAGATGGGTTAAGCACCGGGGAGCTGTTTTTT CASSVDGLSTGELFF TRBJ2-2 15 . TRBV9 .
TGTGCCAGCAGCTTAGCGCCCCAGACTGGAAACACCATATATTTT CASSLAPQTGNTIYF TRBJ1-3 15 . TRBV7-9 once
TGTGCCAGTTCGACTAGCGGTACCGGGGAGCTGTTTTTT CASSTSGTGELFF TRBJ2-2 13 TRBD2 TRBV6-4 .
TGCGCCAGCAGCTTGAGGGACCTGGAAGAGACCCAGTACTTC CASSLRDLEETQYF TRBJ2-5 14 . TRBV5-1 .
TGTGCCAGCAGGTTAGGACATAGAACCTATGGCTACACCTTC CASRLGHRTYGYTF TRBJ1-2 14 . TRBV28 .
TGTGCCAGCAGCCCGGGACAGCCCAACACTGAAGCTTTCTTT CASSPGQPNTEAFF TRBJ1-1 14 TRBD1 TRBV11-2 .
TGCGCCAGCAGGGTGTTGGACGAGCAGTACTTC CASRVLDEQYF TRBJ2-7 11 . TRBV5-1 .
TGTGCCAGCAGTGAAGCTAGTCCCCGAAATCGTAATTCACCCCTCCACTTT CASSEASPRNRNSPLHF TRBJ1-6 17 . TRBV6-1 once
TGTGCCAGCAGCCGGACAGACTCTGGGGCCAACGTCCTGACTTTC CASSRTDSGANVLTF TRBJ2-6 15 . TRBV28 .
TGCGCCAGCAGCCAAGATTCAGCGGGGGGCCGGGAGCAGTTCTTC CASSQDSAGGREQFF TRBJ2-1 15 TRBD2 TRBV4-1 .
TGTGCCATCAGTGCAGAGACTAGCGGGGGGTTAAATGAGCAGTTCTTC CAISAETSGGLNEQFF TRBJ2-1 16 TRBD2 TRBV10-3 few
TGTGCCAGCAGCTCCCCGACAACTAACTATGGCTACACCTTC CASSSPTTNYGYTF TRBJ1-2 14 . TRBV4-2 .
TGCGCCAGCAGCCAAGTCCCAGACTACGAGCAGTACTTC CASSQVPDYEQYF TRBJ2-7 13 . TRBV4-1 .
TGTGCCAGCGTAGCGGGGGGTTCCTATAATTCACCCCTCCACTTT CASVAGGSYNSPLHF TRBJ1-6 15 . TRBV28 few
TGTGCCAGCAGCCCCTTCCCCCCTGCGACCTCCCTCTCTGGGGCCAACGTCCTGACTTTC CASSPFPPATSLSGANVLTF TRBJ2-6 20 . TRBV9 .
TGCGCCAGCAGCCAAGAGGCCGGGCCCTACGAGCAGTACTTC CASSQEAGPYEQYF TRBJ2-7 14 . TRBV4-1 .
TGTGCCAGCTCACCCCGGGAAGGGACTGAAGCTTTCTTT CASSPREGTEAFF TRBJ1-1 13 . TRBV18 once
TGTGCCAGCAGCTTGGCCGAGGGTTCTGAAGCTTTCTTT CASSLAEGSEAFF TRBJ1-1 13 . TRBV5-4 few
TGTGCCAGCAGCTTAGGAGGGACCGGGGAGCTGTTTTTT CASSLGGTGELFF TRBJ2-2 13 . TRBV7-3 .
TGTGCCAGCAGGGAAACCCCCCGGGCCTCCAACACCGGGGAGCTGTTTTTT CASRETPRASNTGELFF TRBJ2-2 17 . TRBV11-2 .
TGTGCCAGCAGTTTCAGACCCACAGATACGCAGTATTTT CASSFRPTDTQYF TRBJ2-3 13 . TRBV28 .
TGCAGCGTTGATGGTCCAGACTGGAGTCTTTATGGCTACACCTTC CSVDGPDWSLYGYTF TRBJ1-2 15 . TRBV29-1 .